A selection of T cell receptor beta chains follows, all from one sample in a study of CD8+ T cells in alopecia areata. Sequencing used immunoSEQ multiplex PCR; TCRdb keeps in-frame clones, though not all of them. The data contain 200,000 to 250,000 clones, more than 45% of them seen just once; the ten biggest clones take up roughly 1.5%. The starting material was CD4+ T cells sorted from blood, obtained at week 4, from a patient treated with tofacitinib. These receptors all come from a human donor with alopecia areata. The CDR3 runs from the conserved cysteine through the conserved F or W. The order of the fields is V gene, D gene, clone size, J gene, CDR3 protein, CDR3 DNA. A D gene is named only where the DNA matches it firmly. Clone size is given for some rows only: seen once, a few or many times, or a class if the clone is expanded.

>TRBV7-8|TRBD1|few|TRBJ2-1
CASSWTGGNEQFF
TGTGCCAGCAGCTGGACAGGGGGCAATGAGCAGTTCTTC
>TRBV29-1|TRBD1|NA|TRBJ2-1
CSAERGQGEQFF
TGCAGCGCCGAGAGGGGACAGGGTGAGCAGTTCTTC
>TRBV7-2|TRBD2|few|TRBJ2-4
CASSPRGGRVDIQYF
TGTGCCAGCAGCCCTCGGGGGGGCCGCGTTGACATTCAGTACTTC
>TRBV7-2|NA|NA|TRBJ1-1
CASSLAAGGNTEAFF
TGTGCCAGCAGCTTAGCGGCAGGTGGGAACACTGAAGCTTTCTTT
>TRBV5-1|TRBD1|NA|TRBJ2-7
CASSLNEVTGVYEQYF
TGCGCCAGCAGCTTGAATGAGGTGACAGGGGTCTACGAGCAGTACTTC
>TRBV7-9|NA|many|TRBJ2-6
CASSAWTPGANVLTF
TGTGCCAGCAGCGCCTGGACACCGGGGGCCAACGTCCTGACTTTC
>TRBV6-5|TRBD1|NA|TRBJ1-4
CASSSERQGGVEKLFF
TGTGCCAGCAGTTCCGAGCGACAGGGAGGGGTTGAAAAACTGTTTTTT
>TRBV29-1|TRBD2|few|TRBJ2-1
CSAVGASGGVNEQFF
TGCAGCGCCGTAGGGGCTAGCGGGGGGGTCAATGAGCAGTTCTTC
>TRBV15|NA|once|TRBJ2-5
CATSRLLLGEGETQYF
TGTGCCACCAGCAGACTACTCTTGGGGGAAGGAGAGACCCAGTACTTC
>TRBV7-3|TRBD1|NA|TRBJ1-5
CASSLAGGGGQPQHF
TGTGCCAGCAGCTTAGCGGGAGGGGGCGGTCAGCCCCAGCATTTT
>TRBV6-5|NA|NA|TRBJ2-1
CASSPLGVYNEQFF
TGTGCCAGCAGTCCCCTAGGCGTGTACAATGAGCAGTTCTTC
>TRBV9|NA|NA|TRBJ2-4
CASSVDPGLAKNIQYF
TGTGCCAGCAGCGTAGATCCAGGATTAGCCAAAAACATTCAGTACTTC
>TRBV28|TRBD2|NA|TRBJ2-5
CASSLFSGGAQETQYF
TGTGCCAGCAGTTTGTTTAGCGGGGGGGCTCAGGAGACCCAGTACTTC
>TRBV15|NA|few|TRBJ1-1
CATSRDRTRGTEAFF
TGTGCCACCAGCAGAGATCGAACGCGCGGGACTGAAGCTTTCTTT
>TRBV6-1|NA|NA|TRBJ2-1
CASKQPKINEQFF
TGTGCCAGCAAACAACCCAAAATCAATGAGCAGTTCTTC
>TRBV7-9|NA|NA|TRBJ2-5
CASSGTSETQYF
TGTGCCAGCAGCGGGACTTCAGAGACCCAGTACTTC
>TRBV7-3|TRBD1|NA|TRBJ2-1
CASSLDRDGEQFF
TGTGCCAGCAGCTTGGACAGGGATGGTGAGCAGTTCTTC
>TRBV6-1|NA|NA|TRBJ2-7
CASSERTATYEQYF
TGTGCCAGCAGTGAACGGACAGCTACCTACGAGCAGTACTTC
>TRBV10-3|NA|few|TRBJ1-5
CAISGPDPFQPQHF
TGTGCCATCAGTGGACCCGATCCGTTTCAGCCCCAGCATTTT
>TRBV6-6|NA|NA|TRBJ1-4
CASSLSEEKLFF
TGTGCCAGCAGCCTATCGGAGGAAAAACTGTTTTTT
>TRBV29-1|NA|NA|TRBJ1-1
CSVDVKNTEAFF
TGCAGCGTTGATGTTAAGAACACTGAAGCTTTCTTT
>TRBV29-1|TRBD2|few|TRBJ2-1
CSVDAPAAGGNEQFF
TGCAGCGTTGATGCCCCGGCAGCCGGGGGGAATGAGCAGTTCTTC
>TRBV4-1|NA|many|TRBJ2-2
CASSQETDGTGELFF
TGCGCCAGCAGCCAAGAAACAGACGGCACCGGGGAGCTGTTTTTT
>TRBV29-1|NA|NA|TRBJ2-1
CSHSGDYNEQFF
TGCAGCCACTCAGGGGATTACAATGAGCAGTTCTTC